This T cell receptor (beta chain) was retrieved from a study of T cell responses to AZD1222 COVID-19 vaccine. From germline, CDR1 is KGHDR and CDR2 SFDVKD. There are 11 residues in the CDR3. V was cut by 5 bases and J by 4 bases, with 4 bases left in between. Study-level results: The peak T cell response came first, and repertoires were sampled only after it.

As regards this clone: The target antigen is unknown.

Assay: immunoSEQ multiplex PCR; the TCRdb copy retains only in-frame clones and omits some. The sample includes 110,000 or so clones, roughly 84% of them seen just once. The chain employs TRBV24-1 and TRBJ1-1; no clear D. The sample was peripheral blood, taken 28 days after the second AZD1222 dose. This clonotype was obtained from an adult who received the AZD1222 COVID-19 vaccine. CDR3: CATSGGTEAFF. The CDR3 bases are TGTGCCACCAGTGGAGGCACTGAAGCTTTCTTT.